This T cell receptor beta chain was sequenced during a study of cytomegalovirus exposure and HLA in healthy donors. Across the whole study: Previous work identified 95 million to 140 million unique TCR beta sequences from 150 million to 200 million T cells. Drawn from HLA-typed donors, about 82 million unique TCRs were held in an early data release.

At sampling all donors were nominally healthy, likely with unrecorded immune exposures. Researchers ran the PCR with 60 Vbeta and 13 Jbeta primers. Only in-frame clones appear in the TCRdb table, and some are missing; sequencing was by immunoSEQ multiplex PCR. Found here are approximately 300,000 clones, roughly 81% of them singletons; the top ten hold more than 1.5%. V was shortened by 5 bases and J by 5 bases, with 10 bases between the two germline ends. The length of the CDR3 is 13 residues. In germline, CDR1 is MNHNY, CDR2 SVGAGI (reference sequence). As to this clone: Its specificity is unknown.

Overall study results and limits: The only immune exposure information that was available was CMV serostatus.

Sequencing was performed on PBMCs. This TCR derives from a woman aged 40 to 50 in good health and CMV-seropositive. The gene calls are TRBV6-6 and TRBJ2-1, with a weak D call TRBD1 (5 bases). CDR3 DNA: TGTGCCAGCAGTCAATGGGGCAACAATGAGCAGTTCTTC. Its translation: CASSQWGNNEQFF.